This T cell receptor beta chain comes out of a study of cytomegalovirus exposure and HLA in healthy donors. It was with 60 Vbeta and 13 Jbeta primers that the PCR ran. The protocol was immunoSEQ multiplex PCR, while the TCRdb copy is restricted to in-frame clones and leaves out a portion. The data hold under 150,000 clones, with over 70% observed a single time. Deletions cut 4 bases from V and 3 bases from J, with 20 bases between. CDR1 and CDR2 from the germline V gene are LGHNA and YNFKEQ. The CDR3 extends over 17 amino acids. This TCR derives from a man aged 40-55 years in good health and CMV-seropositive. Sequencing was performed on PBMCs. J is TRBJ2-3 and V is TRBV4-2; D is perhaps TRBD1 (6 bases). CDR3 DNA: TGTGCCAGCAGCCCGGGGACAAGAGCGTTGGGGACAGATACGCAGTATTTT. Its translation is CASSPGTRALGTDTQYF.